The entry below describes one TCR beta chain. Distinct nucleotide sequences in the sample also encode this CDR3. Libraries were prepared by immunoSEQ multiplex PCR; TCRdb keeps only in-frame clonotypes and omits some of them. The sample comprises roughly 55,000 clones, more than 75% of which are singletons, and roughly 4.5% rests with the top ten. These data are taken from a study of OX40 agonist ivuxolimab in advanced cancers. V trimming: 5 bases; J trimming: 3 bases; junction bases outside the gene matches: 2. In germline, CDR1 is LNHDA, CDR2 SQIVND (reference sequence). The CDR3 has 13 amino acids.

This chain connects TRBV19 to TRBJ1-2, with 8 bases identical to TRBD1. Sequenced here: CD4+ or CD8+ T cells sorted from blood, sampled in a trial of the OX40 agonist ivuxolimab. This sequence was found in an adult with an advanced solid tumor such as melanoma, head and neck, liver or kidney cancer. The CDR3 region is CASSLTGDYGYTF. The DNA of the CDR3 is TGTGCCAGTAGTTTGACAGGGGACTATGGCTACACCTTC.